The 6 T cell receptor beta chains listed next were all sequenced from one sample in a study of T cell responses to AZD1222 COVID-19 vaccine. Only in-frame clones appear in the TCRdb table, and some are missing; sequencing was by immunoSEQ multiplex PCR. Of under 200,000 clones in the sample, about nine tenths were seen once. The source material was peripheral blood, sampled on day 0 of AZD1222 vaccination. The receptor source for this set is an adult in good health.

The chain employs TRBV7-2 and TRBJ2-7, with D unclear. The CDR3 is 12 residues long. V was trimmed by 2 bases and J by 2 bases, leaving 4 bases between them. Germline V CDR1 and CDR2: SGHTA, FQGNSA. The CDR3 is CASSLPTYEQYF. The CDR3 nucleotides read TGTGCCAGCAGCTTACCAACCTACGAGCAGTACTTC.

The rearrangement links TRBV7-3 to TRBJ1-6, with TRBD1 matching over 8 bases. V trimming: 5 bases; J trimming: 8 bases; junction bases outside the gene matches: 5. The CDR3 loop spans 14 amino acids. Germline CDR1 and CDR2: SGHTA and FQGTGA. Written as DNA, the CDR3 is TGTGCCAGCAGCACAGGGGGGTCGGATTCACCCCTCCACTTT. This gives the protein CASSTGGSDSPLHF.

For this clone: Additional DNA sequences in this sample encode the identical CDR3. V and J are TRBV7-9 and TRBJ1-1, with D uncertain. Germline V gene data show CDR1 as SEHNR and CDR2 as FQNEAQ (reference sequence). The CDR3 consists of 13 residues. V was trimmed by 6 bases and J by 3 bases, leaving 11 bases between them. The CDR3: CASSPGRDTEAFF. The CDR3 DNA reads as TGTGCCAGCAGTCCCGGACGGGACACTGAAGCTTTCTTT.

The chain combines TRBV15 with TRBJ2-2; D gene ambiguous. V lost 4 bases to trimming and J lost 1 base, with 10 bases between them. The CDR3 contains 15 residues. Germline CDR1 and CDR2: LNHNV and YYDKDF (reference sequence). CDR3 in DNA: TGTGCCACCAGCACCCGACTCATGAACACCGGGGAGCTGTTTTTT. Its protein product is CATSTRLMNTGELFF.

The V and J genes are TRBV21-1 and TRBJ1-5. TRBV21-1 is flagged as a pseudogene. The CDR3 is made up of 13 amino acids. The CDR3 DNA reads TGTGCCAGCAGCAATGCTCGCCGGTGGCCCCAGCATTTT. Protein sequence: CASSNARRWPQHF.

V is TRBV5-8 and J is TRBJ1-1; D may be TRBD1 (5 bases). V dropped 4 bases and J dropped 1 base, with 11 bases sitting between them. CDR3 length equals 14 residues. Germline CDR1 and CDR2: SGHTS and YDEGEE. As DNA, the CDR3 is TGTGCCAGCAGCCTCGGGACTGCGAACACTGAAGCTTTCTTT. Translating it yields CASSLGTANTEAFF.